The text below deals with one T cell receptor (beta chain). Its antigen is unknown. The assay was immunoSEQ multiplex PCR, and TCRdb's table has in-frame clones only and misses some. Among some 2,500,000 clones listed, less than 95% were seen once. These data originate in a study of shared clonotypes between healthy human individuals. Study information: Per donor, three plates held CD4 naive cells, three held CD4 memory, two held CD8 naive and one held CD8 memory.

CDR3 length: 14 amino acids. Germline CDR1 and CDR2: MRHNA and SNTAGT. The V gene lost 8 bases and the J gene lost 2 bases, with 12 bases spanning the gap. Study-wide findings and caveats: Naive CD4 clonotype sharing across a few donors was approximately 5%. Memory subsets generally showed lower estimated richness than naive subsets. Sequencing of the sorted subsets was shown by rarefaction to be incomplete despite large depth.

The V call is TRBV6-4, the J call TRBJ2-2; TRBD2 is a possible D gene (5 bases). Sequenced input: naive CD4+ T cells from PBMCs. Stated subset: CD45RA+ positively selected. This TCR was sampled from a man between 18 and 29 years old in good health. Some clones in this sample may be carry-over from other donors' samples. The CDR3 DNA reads TGTGCCAGCCGCGGGCAGCTAAACACCGGGGAGCTGTTTTTT. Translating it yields CASRGQLNTGELFF.